Below, one T cell receptor beta chain is given with its context. Its antigen is unknown. The entry originates in a study of cytotoxic CD8 clonotypes in ibrutinib-treated CLL. Study details: A mean of about 250,000 productive templates and 85,000 to 95,000 productive rearrangements was obtained per sample.

Regarding the study as a whole: An increase in clonality occurred at ibrutinib response, followed by a return toward baseline at progression. Sampling times differed between sustained-remission and progressing patients.

The assay was immunoSEQ multiplex PCR, and TCRdb's table has in-frame clones only and misses some. The data contain around 70,000 clones, approximately 90% of them singletons. Germline V gene lookup returns CDR1 SGHVS and CDR2 FQNEAQ. This CDR3 region has 15 residues. Trimming removed 7 bases at V and 0 bases at J, with 13 bases between. This receptor was taken from a human donor with chronic lymphocytic leukemia. This chain joins TRBV7-8 and TRBJ2-1; TRBD1 might be the D (6 bases). The material sequenced was PBMCs, taken after 12 months of ibrutinib treatment. Here the CDR3 DNA reads TGTGCCAGCACCCAGACAGGAAGCTCCTACAATGAGCAGTTCTTC. Amino acids: CASTQTGSSYNEQFF.